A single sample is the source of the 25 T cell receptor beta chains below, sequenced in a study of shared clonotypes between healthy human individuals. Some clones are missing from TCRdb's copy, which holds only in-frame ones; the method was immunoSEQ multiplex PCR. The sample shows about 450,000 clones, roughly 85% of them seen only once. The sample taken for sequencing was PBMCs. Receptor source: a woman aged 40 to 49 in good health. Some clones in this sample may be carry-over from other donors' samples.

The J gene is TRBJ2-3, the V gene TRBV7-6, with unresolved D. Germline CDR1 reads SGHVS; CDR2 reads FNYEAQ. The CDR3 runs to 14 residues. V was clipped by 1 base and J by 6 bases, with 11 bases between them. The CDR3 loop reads CASSLGRIYDTQYF. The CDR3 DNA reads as TGTGCCAGCAGCTTAGGTCGTATCTATGATACGCAGTATTTT.

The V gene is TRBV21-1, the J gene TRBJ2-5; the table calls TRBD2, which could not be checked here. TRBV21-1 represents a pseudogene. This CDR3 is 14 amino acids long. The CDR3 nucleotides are TGTGCCAGCAGCAAGATACTAGCGGGAGAGACCCAGTACTTC. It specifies CASSKILAGETQYF.

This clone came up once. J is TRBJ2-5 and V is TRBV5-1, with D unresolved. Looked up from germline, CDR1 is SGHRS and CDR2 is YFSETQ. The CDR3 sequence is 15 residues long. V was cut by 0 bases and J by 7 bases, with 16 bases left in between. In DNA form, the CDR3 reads TGCGCCAGCAGCTTGGCTGGTGTCCCGCCGGCGACCCAGTACTTC. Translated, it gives CASSLAGVPPATQYF. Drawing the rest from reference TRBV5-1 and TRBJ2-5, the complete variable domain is KAGVTQTPRYLIKTRGQQVTLSCSPISGHRSVSWYQQTPGQGLQFLFEYFSETQRNKGNFPGRFSGRQFSNSRSEMNVSTLELGDSALYLCASSLAGVPPATQYFGPGTRLLVL.

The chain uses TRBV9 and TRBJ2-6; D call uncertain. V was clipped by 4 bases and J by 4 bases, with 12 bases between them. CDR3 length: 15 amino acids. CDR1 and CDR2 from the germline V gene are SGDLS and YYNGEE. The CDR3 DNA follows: TGTGCCAGCAGCCCCCCCTCGACGGGGGCCAACGTCCTGACTTTC. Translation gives CASSPPSTGANVLTF.

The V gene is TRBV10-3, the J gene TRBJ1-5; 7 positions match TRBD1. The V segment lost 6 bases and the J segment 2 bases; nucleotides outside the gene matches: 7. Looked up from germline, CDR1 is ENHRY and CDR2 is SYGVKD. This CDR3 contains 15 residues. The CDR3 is CAISEGGGGNQPQHF. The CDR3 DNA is TGTGCCATCAGCGAAGGAGGGGGCGGCAATCAGCCCCAGCATTTT.

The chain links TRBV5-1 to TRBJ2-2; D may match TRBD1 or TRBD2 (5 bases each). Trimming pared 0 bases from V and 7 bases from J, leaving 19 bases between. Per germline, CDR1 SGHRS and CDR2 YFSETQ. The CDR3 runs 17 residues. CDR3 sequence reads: CASSLVGTRFWGGELFF. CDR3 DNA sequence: TGCGCCAGCAGCTTGGTCGGGACCAGATTTTGGGGCGGGGAGCTGTTTTTT.

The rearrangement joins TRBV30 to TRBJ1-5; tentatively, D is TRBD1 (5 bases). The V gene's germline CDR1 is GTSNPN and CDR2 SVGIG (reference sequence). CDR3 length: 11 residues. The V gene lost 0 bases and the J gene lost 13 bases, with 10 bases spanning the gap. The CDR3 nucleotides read TGTGCCTGGAGTGTACAGGCAGAGCAGCATTTT. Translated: CAWSVQAEQHF.

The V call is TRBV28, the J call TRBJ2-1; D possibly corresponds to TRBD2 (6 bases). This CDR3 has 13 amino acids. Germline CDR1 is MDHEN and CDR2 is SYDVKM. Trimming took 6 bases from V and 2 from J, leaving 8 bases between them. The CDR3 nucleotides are TGTGCCAGCAGGCGGGAACCCTACAATGAGCAGTTCTTC. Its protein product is CASRREPYNEQFF.

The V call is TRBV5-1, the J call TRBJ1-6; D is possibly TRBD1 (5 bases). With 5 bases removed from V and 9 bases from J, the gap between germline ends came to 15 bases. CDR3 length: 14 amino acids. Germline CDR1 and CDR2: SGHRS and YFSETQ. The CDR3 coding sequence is TGCGCCAGCAGTGAGGACTTGGGGGTTTCACCCCTCCACTTT. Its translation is CASSEDLGVSPLHF. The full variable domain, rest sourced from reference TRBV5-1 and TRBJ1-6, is KAGVTQTPRYLIKTRGQQVTLSCSPISGHRSVSWYQQTPGQGLQFLFEYFSETQRNKGNFPGRFSGRQFSNSRSEMNVSTLELGDSALYLCASSEDLGVSPLHFGNGTRLTVT.

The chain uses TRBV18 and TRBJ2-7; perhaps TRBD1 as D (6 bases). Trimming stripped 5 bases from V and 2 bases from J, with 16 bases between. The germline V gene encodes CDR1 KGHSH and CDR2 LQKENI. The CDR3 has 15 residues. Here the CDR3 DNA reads TGTGCCAGCTCAACGGCAGCGACAGGAACCTACGAGCAGTACTTC. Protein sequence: CASSTAATGTYEQYF.

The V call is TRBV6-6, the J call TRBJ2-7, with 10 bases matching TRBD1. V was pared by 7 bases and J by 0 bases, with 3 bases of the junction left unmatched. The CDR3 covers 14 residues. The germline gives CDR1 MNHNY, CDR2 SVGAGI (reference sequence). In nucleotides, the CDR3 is TGTGCCAGCACCGACAGGGGGCCCTCCTACGAGCAGTACTTC. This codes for CASTDRGPSYEQYF.

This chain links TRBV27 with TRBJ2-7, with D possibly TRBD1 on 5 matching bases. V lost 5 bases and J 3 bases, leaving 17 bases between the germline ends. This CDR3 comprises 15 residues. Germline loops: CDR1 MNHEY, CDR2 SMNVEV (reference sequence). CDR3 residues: CASSKGLNPLYEQYF. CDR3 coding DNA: TGTGCCAGCAGTAAGGGGCTAAATCCTCTCTACGAGCAGTACTTC.

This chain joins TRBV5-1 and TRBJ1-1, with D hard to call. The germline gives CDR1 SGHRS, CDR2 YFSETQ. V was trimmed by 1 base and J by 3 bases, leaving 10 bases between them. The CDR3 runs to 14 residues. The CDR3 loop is CASSLTNSDTEAFF. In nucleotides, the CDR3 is TGCGCCAGCAGCTTGACCAACAGTGACACTGAAGCTTTCTTT. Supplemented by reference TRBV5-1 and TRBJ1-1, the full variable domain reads KAGVTQTPRYLIKTRGQQVTLSCSPISGHRSVSWYQQTPGQGLQFLFEYFSETQRNKGNFPGRFSGRQFSNSRSEMNVSTLELGDSALYLCASSLTNSDTEAFFGQGTRLTVV.

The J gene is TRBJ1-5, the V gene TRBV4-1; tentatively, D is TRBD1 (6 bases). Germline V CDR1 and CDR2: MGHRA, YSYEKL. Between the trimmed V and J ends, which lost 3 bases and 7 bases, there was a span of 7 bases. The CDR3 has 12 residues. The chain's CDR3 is CASSHQGQPQHF. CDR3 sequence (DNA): TGCGCCAGCAGCCACCAGGGGCAGCCCCAGCATTTT.

CDR3 sequence (DNA): TGTGCCAGTAGTAGAGGGTCGGATGAAAAACTGTTTTTT. This translates into CASSRGSDEKLFF. The chain is built from TRBV19 and TRBJ1-4, with no clear D. V was trimmed by 4 bases and J by 6 bases, leaving 9 bases between them. The CDR3 is 13 residues long. Germline V lookup: CDR1 LNHDA, CDR2 SQIVND (reference sequence). The whole variable domain, filled in from reference TRBV19 and TRBJ1-4, reads DGGITQSPKYLFRKEGQNVTLSCEQNLNHDAMYWYRQDPGQGLRLIYYSQIVNDFQKGDIAEGYSVSREKKESFPLTVTSAQKNPTAFYLCASSRGSDEKLFFGSGTQLSVL.

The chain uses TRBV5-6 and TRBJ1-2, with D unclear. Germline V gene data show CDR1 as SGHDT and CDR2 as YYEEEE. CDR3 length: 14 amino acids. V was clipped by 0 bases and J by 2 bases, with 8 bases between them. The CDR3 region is CASSLGGQNYGYTF. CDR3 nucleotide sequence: TGTGCCAGCAGCTTGGGTGGTCAGAACTATGGCTACACCTTC.

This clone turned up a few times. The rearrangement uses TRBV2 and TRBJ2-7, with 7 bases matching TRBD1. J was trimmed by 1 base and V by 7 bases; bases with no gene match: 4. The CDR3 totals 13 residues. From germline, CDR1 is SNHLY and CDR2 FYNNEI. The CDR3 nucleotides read TGTGCCAGCATCGGGACAGTTTCCTACGAGCAGTACTTC. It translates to CASIGTVSYEQYF.

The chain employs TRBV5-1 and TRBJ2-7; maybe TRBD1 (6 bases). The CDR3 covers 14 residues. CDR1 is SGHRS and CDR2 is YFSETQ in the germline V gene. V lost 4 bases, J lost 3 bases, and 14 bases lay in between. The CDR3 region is CASSPDGTYYEQYF. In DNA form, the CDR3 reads TGCGCCAGCAGCCCCGACGGGACATACTACGAGCAGTACTTC.

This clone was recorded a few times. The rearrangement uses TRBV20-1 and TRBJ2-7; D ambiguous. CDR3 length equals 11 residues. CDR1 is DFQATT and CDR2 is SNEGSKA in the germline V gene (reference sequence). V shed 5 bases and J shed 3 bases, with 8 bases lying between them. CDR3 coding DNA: TGCAGTGCTCGTAGAAACTACGAGCAGTACTTC. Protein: CSARRNYEQYF.

The CDR3 region is CASSSPGRRFYEQYF. Here the CDR3 DNA reads TGTGCCAGCAGCTCCCCGGGACGGAGGTTCTACGAGCAGTACTTC. The rearrangement joins TRBV7-8 to TRBJ2-7, with D possibly called TRBD1 or TRBD2 (5 bases each). Looked up from germline, CDR1 is SGHVS and CDR2 is FQNEAQ. With 4 bases removed from V and 3 bases from J, the gap between germline ends came to 16 bases. The CDR3 length is 15 residues.

The CDR3 sequence: CASSEGDTQYF. CDR3 sequence (DNA): TGTGCCAGCAGTGAGGGGGATACGCAGTATTTT. The V call is TRBV2, the J call TRBJ2-3; no firm D call. V dropped 3 bases and J dropped 6 bases, with 4 bases sitting between them. The CDR3 is 11 amino acids. Germline V gives CDR1 SNHLY, CDR2 FYNNEI.

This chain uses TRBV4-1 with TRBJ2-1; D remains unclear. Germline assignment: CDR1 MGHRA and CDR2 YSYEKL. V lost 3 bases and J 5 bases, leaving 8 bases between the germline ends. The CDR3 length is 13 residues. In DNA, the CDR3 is TGCGCCAGCAGCCAGGGTAACAACAATGAGCAGTTCTTC. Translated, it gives CASSQGNNNEQFF.

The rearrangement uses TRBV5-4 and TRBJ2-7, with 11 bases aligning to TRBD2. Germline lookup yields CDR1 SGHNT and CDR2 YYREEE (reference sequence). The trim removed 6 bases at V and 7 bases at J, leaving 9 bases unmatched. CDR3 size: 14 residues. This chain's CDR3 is CASNELAGVGEQYF. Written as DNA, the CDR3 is TGTGCCAGCAACGAACTAGCGGGAGTTGGGGAGCAGTACTTC.

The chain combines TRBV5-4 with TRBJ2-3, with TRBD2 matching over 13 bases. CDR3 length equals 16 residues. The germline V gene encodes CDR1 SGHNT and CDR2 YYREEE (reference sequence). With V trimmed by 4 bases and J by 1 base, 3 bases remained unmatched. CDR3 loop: CASSPGTSGGTDTQYF. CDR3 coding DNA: TGTGCCAGCAGCCCCGGGACTAGCGGGGGCACAGATACGCAGTATTTT.

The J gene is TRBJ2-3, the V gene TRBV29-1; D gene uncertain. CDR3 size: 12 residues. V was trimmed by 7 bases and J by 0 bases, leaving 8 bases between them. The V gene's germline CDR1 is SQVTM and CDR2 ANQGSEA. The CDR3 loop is CSAHLSTDTQYF. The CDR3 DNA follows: TGCAGCGCCCATTTAAGCACAGATACGCAGTATTTT.